The sequence of this TCR beta chain was determined in a study of blood T cell repertoires in COVID-19. At the level of the study: Some COVID-19 samples were acute and others convalescent; all came from the United States, Italy and Spain.

Profiling relied on immunoSEQ multiplex PCR, and the TCRdb table lists in-frame clones only, not all of them. The sample has around 150,000 clones, around 82% seen once; the top ten hold roughly 7%. Sequenced: peripheral blood. The sequence was obtained from a woman between 40 and 50 years old with COVID-19, enrolled during active disease.

CDR3 in DNA: TGTGCCAGTAGTCTAGGGACAATAAGGTCCAGAGATACGCAGTATTTT. Its translation is CASSLGTIRSRDTQYF. The chain carries TRBV19 and TRBJ2-3; perhaps TRBD1 as D (6 bases). Trimming removed 5 bases at V and 5 bases at J, with 20 bases between. Germline CDR1 reads LNHDA; CDR2 reads SQIVND (reference sequence). The CDR3 contains 16 residues. The variable domain in full, completed from reference TRBV19 and TRBJ2-3, reads DGGITQSPKYLFRKEGQNVTLSCEQNLNHDAMYWYRQDPGQGLRLIYYSQIVNDFQKGDIAEGYSVSREKKESFPLTVTSAQKNPTAFYLCASSLGTIRSRDTQYFGPGTRLTVL.